Shown below are 10 T cell receptor beta chains from a single sample sequenced in a study of T cells in Graves' hyperthyroidism and ophthalmopathy (dated 2019 in TCRdb). The library was made by multiplex PCR. Sequencing took place on an Illumina HiSeq 2000. The TCR beta CDR3 regions were amplified from RNA transcripts. For the first round of RT-PCR on the TCR CDR3, the HTBI primer set was used together with the Qiagen OneStep RT-PCR kit. TCRdb cleaned the public reads at Q25 with fastp, built clones with MiXCR and kept in-frame beta chains. Each CDR3 protein gets just one entry, which takes the most common genes and DNA from the rows behind it. For this sample there are more than 500,000 distinct CDR3 sequences; about 46% appear just once. The ten biggest clones cover 44% of the sample. Sequenced input: peripheral blood or thyroid tissue (not recorded which). Source of these receptors: an adult woman with Graves' disease, either hyperthyroidism or ophthalmopathy (not recorded which).

This clonotype has only a few counts. The J gene is TRBJ2-7, the V gene TRBV4-1, with 9 bases identical to TRBD2. V was pared by 0 bases and J by 10 bases, with 16 bases of the junction left unmatched. The CDR3 runs 17 residues. Per the germline V gene, CDR1 is MGHRA and CDR2 is YSYEKL. The CDR3 DNA follows: TGCGCCAGCAGCCAAGACTATAGTATAGCGGGAGAAGGGGCTCAGTACTTC. This gives the protein CASSQDYSIAGEGAQYF.

This clonotype was counted ten times or more. The rearrangement joins TRBV24-1 to TRBJ1-2; D remains ambiguous. CDR3 length equals 14 residues. Germline lookup yields CDR1 KGHDR and CDR2 SFDVKD. Trimming took 4 bases from V and 7 from J, leaving 15 bases between them. CDR3 sequence reads: CATSEDGLARGYTF. CDR3 sequence (DNA): TGTGCCACCAGTGAGGATGGACTCGCTCGTGGCTACACCTTC.

The chain is built from TRBV11-2 and TRBJ1-3, with D hard to call. The CDR3 spans 16 residues. The germline V gene encodes CDR1 SGHAT and CDR2 FQNNGV. Trimming removed 5 bases from V and 1 base from J, with 15 bases in between. CDR3 amino acids: CASSQRGSESGNTIYF. CDR3 DNA: TGTGCCAGCAGCCAACGCGGATCGGAATCTGGAAACACCATATATTTT.

This clonotype was seen repeatedly, ten times or more. The rearrangement links TRBV6-2 or TRBV6-3 to TRBJ1-5; TRBD1 might be the D (6 bases). V was shortened by 2 bases and J by 6 bases, with 17 bases between the two germline ends. CDR1 and CDR2 from the germline V gene are MNHEY and SVGEGT. The CDR3 runs 16 residues. CDR3: CASSYTGTTAGQPQHF. The CDR3 DNA reads TGTGCCAGCAGTTACACCGGGACAACCGCAGGTCAGCCCCAGCATTTT.

The chain uses TRBV6-1 and TRBJ2-5; 7 bases match TRBD2. Trimming removed 8 bases from V and 5 bases from J; junction bases left unmatched: 14. Germline assignment: CDR1 MNHNS and CDR2 SASEGT. There are 15 residues in the CDR3. The CDR3 sequence: CASRPWGRGLETQYF. CDR3 coding DNA: TGTGCCAGCCGCCCCTGGGGGAGGGGTCTGGAGACCCAGTACTTC.

The chain has TRBV11-2 and TRBJ2-2; 7 nucleotides agree with TRBD2. Germline-derived CDR1 and CDR2 are SGHAT and FQNNGV. The CDR3 has 14 residues. V shed 7 bases and J 3 bases; nucleotides not matched to a gene: 5. The CDR3, as DNA: TGTGCCAGCACGGCCCGGGAGGACACCGGGGAGCTGTTTTTT. It translates to CASTAREDTGELFF.

This chain links TRBV29-1 with TRBJ1-4, with D hard to call. V gave up 5 bases and J gave up 1 base, with 14 bases separating them. This CDR3 has 15 residues. Germline CDR1 SQVTM, CDR2 ANQGSEA. Here the CDR3 reads CSVWGEGVTNEKLFF. The CDR3 DNA reads TGCAGCGTTTGGGGAGAGGGCGTAACTAATGAAAAACTGTTTTTT.

A single count supports this clonotype. The chain links TRBV2 to TRBJ1-2; no definite D call. Trimming left V 6 bases short and J 4 bases short, with 9 bases between. The CDR3 is made up of 12 amino acids. Germline CDR1 is SNHLY and CDR2 is FYNNEI. This CDR3 is CASRDRTYGYTF. The CDR3 nucleotides read TGTGCCAGCAGAGACCGAACCTATGGCTACACCTTC.

The V and J genes are TRBV11-1 and TRBJ1-1; weak D call: TRBD1 (5 bases). This CDR3 comprises 15 residues. The germline CDR1 and CDR2 sequences are SGHAT and FQDESV (reference sequence). V was trimmed by 4 bases and J by 2 bases, leaving 14 bases between them. The CDR3 DNA reads as TGTGCCAGCAGCTCCCAAGCGGGGCTCAACACTGAAGCTTTCTTT. It specifies CASSSQAGLNTEAFF.

There are many counts of this clonotype. V and J are TRBV20-1 and TRBJ1-6; 7 nucleotides line up with TRBD1. There are 15 residues in the CDR3. V was clipped by 4 bases and J by 6 bases; unmatched bases: 9. Germline V gene lookup returns CDR1 DFQATT and CDR2 SNEGSKA (reference sequence). The CDR3: CSANLRDRLNSPLHF. As DNA, the CDR3 is TGCAGTGCTAACCTCCGGGACAGACTTAATTCACCCCTCCACTTT.